Listed below are T cell receptor beta chains from one sample, sequenced in a study of CXCR3-negative and CXCR3-positive naive CD8 T cells. TCRdb re-called the 5' RACE reads and gives one entry per CDR3 protein, without DNA. The specimen's table records 70,000 to 95,000 distinct CDR3 sequences. The sequenced sample was naive CXCR3- CD8+ T cells from blood. These receptors originate from a human donor in good health. Some clones in this sample may be carry-over from other donors' samples. The CDR3 runs from the conserved cysteine through the conserved F or W. The order of the fields is V gene, J gene, CDR3 protein.

>TRBV7-9|TRBJ2-3
CASSPDRGYEDTQYF
>TRBV6-2/TRBV6-3|TRBJ2-7
CASSNRGYEQYF
>TRBV5-1|TRBJ2-3
CASSVSQYTDTQYF
>TRBV29-1|TRBJ2-3
CSVPGGRADTQYF
>TRBV29-1|TRBJ2-1
CSAAPFNADNEQFF
>TRBV28|TRBJ2-7
CASSWSTGDTTYEQYF
>TRBV7-2|TRBJ2-7
CASSLATSGYGRYYEQYF
>TRBV19|TRBJ2-1
CASSPSSGGSSYNEQFF
>TRBV19|TRBJ2-2
CASSISGQGMTGELFF
>TRBV9|TRBJ1-1
CASNPGAGMNTEAFF
>TRBV29-1|TRBJ2-1
CSVPGQGSLNEQFF
>TRBV29-1|TRBJ2-1
CSVDRQARYNEQFF
>TRBV7-2|TRBJ1-2
CASSSRRGQNYGYTF
>TRBV5-1|TRBJ2-7
CASSYIGAEQYF
>TRBV28|TRBJ2-1
CASRPIGGTRGTSGTYREQFF
>TRBV28|TRBJ2-4
CASRGLTGALRF
>TRBV20-1|TRBJ2-2
CSARPLEDSTGELFF
>TRBV28|TRBJ2-7
CASSLIYEQYF
>TRBV29-1|TRBJ2-7
CSVVFDRSYEQYF
>TRBV29-1|TRBJ2-7
CSVSNRTSYEQYF
>TRBV10-2|TRBJ2-1
CASSEFRYNEQFF
>TRBV7-9|TRBJ2-7
CASSQLDRGPYEQYF
>TRBV4-2|TRBJ1-1
CASSQDREPLGTEAFF
>TRBV7-2|TRBJ2-2
CASSPGGGENTGELFF
>TRBV29-1|TRBJ1-1
CSVDVPGKNTEAFF
>TRBV6-5|TRBJ2-7
CASSYSSGWAYEQYF
>TRBV12-3/TRBV12-4|TRBJ2-7
CASSPGFNEQYF
>TRBV7-6|TRBJ1-2
CASSPTLRDGYTF
>TRBV28|TRBJ2-1
CASSLLHHRVGNEQFF
>TRBV4-1|TRBJ2-5
CASSQEYAIGETQYF
>TRBV9|TRBJ2-5
CASSAGTGGAQYF
>TRBV29-1|TRBJ1-2
CSSYWEDGKGYTF
>TRBV11-2|TRBJ2-7
CASSLEKVTPYEQYF
>TRBV11-2|TRBJ2-7
CASSLGLAGTYEQYF
>TRBV7-9|TRBJ2-1
CASSHGLRNEQFF
>TRBV2|TRBJ2-5
CASSEKETQYF
>TRBV6-2/TRBV6-3|TRBJ1-1
CASSFVRRDTAAFF
>TRBV12-3/TRBV12-4|TRBJ2-3
CASSSMDRATDTQYF
>TRBV28|TRBJ2-2
CASSLILPGELFF